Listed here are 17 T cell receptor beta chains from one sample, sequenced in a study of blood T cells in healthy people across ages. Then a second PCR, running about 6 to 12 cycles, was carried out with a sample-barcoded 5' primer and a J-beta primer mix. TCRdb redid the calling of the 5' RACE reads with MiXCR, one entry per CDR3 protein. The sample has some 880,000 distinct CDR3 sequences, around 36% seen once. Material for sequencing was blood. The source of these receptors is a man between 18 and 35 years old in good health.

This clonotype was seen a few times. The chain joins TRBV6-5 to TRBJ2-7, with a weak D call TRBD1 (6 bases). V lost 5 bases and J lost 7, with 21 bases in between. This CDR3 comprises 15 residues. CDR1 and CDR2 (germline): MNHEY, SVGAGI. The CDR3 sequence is CASSPQGQNYNEQYF. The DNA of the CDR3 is TGTGCCAGCAGTCCCCAGGGGCAGAATTACAATGAGCAGTACTTC.

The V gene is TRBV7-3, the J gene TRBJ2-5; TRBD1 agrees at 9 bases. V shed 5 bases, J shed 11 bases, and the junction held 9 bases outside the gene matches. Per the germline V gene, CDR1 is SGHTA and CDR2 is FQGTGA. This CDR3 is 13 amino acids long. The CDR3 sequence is CASSPGGQGEQYF. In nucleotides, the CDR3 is TGTGCCAGCAGCCCAGGGGGACAGGGAGAGCAGTACTTC.

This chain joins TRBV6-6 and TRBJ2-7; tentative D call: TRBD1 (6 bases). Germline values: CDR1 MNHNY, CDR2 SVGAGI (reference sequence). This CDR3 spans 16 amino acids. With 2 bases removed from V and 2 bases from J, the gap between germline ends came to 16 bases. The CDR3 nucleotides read TGTGCCAGCAGTTACCCAACAGGGTCGGTAACCTACGAGCAGTACTTC. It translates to CASSYPTGSVTYEQYF.

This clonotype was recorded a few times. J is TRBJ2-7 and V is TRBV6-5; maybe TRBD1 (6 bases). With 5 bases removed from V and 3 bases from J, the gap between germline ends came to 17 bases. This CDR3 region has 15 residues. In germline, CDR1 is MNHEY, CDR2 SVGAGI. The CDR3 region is CASSPPGHSFYEQYF. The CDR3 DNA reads TGTGCCAGCAGTCCACCGGGACATAGCTTCTACGAGCAGTACTTC.

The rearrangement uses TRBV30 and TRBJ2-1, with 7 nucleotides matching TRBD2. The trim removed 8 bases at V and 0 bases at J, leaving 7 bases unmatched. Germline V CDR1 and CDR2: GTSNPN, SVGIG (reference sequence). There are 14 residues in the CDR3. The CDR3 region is CALGRGSSYNEQFF. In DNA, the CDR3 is TGTGCCCTAGGGCGGGGGAGCTCCTACAATGAGCAGTTCTTC.

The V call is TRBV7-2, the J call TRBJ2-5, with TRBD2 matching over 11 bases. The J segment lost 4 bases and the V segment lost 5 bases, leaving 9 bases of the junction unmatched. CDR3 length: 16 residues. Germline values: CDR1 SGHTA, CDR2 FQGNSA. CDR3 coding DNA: TGTGCCAGCAGCCACTTAGCGGGGGGGCCGTTAGAGACCCAGTACTTC. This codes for CASSHLAGGPLETQYF.

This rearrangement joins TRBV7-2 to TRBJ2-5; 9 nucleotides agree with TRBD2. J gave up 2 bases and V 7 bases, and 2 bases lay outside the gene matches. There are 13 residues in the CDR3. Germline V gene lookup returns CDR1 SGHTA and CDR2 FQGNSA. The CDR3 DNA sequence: TGTGCCAGCACGGGACTAGCTCAAGAGACCCAGTACTTC. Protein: CASTGLAQETQYF.

The CDR3 DNA reads TGCAGTGCTAGCTCCGATTTCAATGAGCAGTTCTTC. Its protein is CSASSDFNEQFF. The chain recombines TRBV20-1 with TRBJ2-1; D not resolved. V was cut by 3 bases and J by 6 bases, with 9 bases left in between. CDR3 length equals 12 residues. Germline-derived CDR1 and CDR2 are DFQATT and SNEGSKA (reference sequence).

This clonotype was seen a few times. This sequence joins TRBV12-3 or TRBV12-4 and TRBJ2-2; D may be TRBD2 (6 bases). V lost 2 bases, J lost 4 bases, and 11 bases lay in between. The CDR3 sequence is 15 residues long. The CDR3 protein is CASSLFGGGTGELFF. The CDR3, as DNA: TGTGCCAGCAGTTTATTCGGGGGTGGCACCGGGGAGCTGTTTTTT.

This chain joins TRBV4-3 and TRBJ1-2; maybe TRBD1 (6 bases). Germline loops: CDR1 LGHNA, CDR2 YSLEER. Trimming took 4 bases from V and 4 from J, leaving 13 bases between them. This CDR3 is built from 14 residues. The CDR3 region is CASSPAGGPYGYTF. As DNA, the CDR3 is TGCGCCAGCAGCCCGGCGGGGGGCCCCTATGGCTACACCTTC.

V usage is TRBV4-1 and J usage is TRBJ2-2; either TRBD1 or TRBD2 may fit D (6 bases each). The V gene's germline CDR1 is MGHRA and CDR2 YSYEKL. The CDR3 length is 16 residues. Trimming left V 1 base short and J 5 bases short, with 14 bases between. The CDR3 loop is CASSQASGGRTGELFF. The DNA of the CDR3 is TGCGCCAGCAGCCAAGCGTCCGGGGGCAGGACCGGGGAGCTGTTTTTT.

This chain's CDR3 is CASMRVGETQYF. The CDR3 region has the DNA TGTGCCAGCATGAGGGTGGGAGAGACCCAGTACTTC. This chain links TRBV25-1 with TRBJ2-7, with D possibly TRBD2 on 5 matching bases. With the DNA end fitting TRBJ2-5 better, the J assignment may be wrong. The CDR3 is 12 residues long. Looked up from germline, CDR1 is MGHDK and CDR2 is SYGVNS.

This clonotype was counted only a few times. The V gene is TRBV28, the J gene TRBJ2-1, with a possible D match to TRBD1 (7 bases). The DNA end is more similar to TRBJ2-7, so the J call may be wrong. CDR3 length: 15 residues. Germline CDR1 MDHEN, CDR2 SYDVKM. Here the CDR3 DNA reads TGTGCCAGCAACCCACCAGGGGGGTACTACAATGAGCAGTACTTC. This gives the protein CASNPPGGYYNEQYF.

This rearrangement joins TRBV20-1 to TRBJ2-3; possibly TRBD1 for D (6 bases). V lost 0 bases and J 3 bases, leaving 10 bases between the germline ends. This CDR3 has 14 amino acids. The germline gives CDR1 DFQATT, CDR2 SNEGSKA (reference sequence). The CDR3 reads CSARETTGTDTQYF. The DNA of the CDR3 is TGCAGTGCTAGAGAAACTACAGGGACAGATACGCAGTATTTT.

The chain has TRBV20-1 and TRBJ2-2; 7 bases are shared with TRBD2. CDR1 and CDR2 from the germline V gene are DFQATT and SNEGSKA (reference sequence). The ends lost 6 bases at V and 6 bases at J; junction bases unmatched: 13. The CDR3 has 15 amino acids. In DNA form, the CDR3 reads TGCAGTGCGACAAGGGGAGGGGTGCGGCCCGGGGAGCTGTTTTTT. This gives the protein CSATRGGVRPGELFF.

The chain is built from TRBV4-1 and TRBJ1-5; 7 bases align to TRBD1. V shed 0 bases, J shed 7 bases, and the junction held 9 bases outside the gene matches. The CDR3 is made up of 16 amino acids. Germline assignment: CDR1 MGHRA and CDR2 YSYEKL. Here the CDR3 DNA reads TGCGCCAGCAGCCAAGACGGACAGGCGGGGCGGCAGCCCCAGCATTTT. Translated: CASSQDGQAGRQPQHF.

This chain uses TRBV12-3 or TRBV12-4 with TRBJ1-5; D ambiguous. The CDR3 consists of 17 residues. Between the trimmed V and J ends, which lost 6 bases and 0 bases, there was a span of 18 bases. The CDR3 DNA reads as TGTGCCAGCAGATTCGGGCACAGCCTTTATAGCAATCAGCCCCAGCATTTT. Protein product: CASRFGHSLYSNQPQHF.